This T cell receptor (beta chain) was found in a study of blood T cell repertoires in COVID-19. Study-wide background: Samples of COVID-19 (acute and convalescent) were obtained from the United States, Italy and Spain.

Assay: immunoSEQ multiplex PCR; the TCRdb copy retains only in-frame clones and omits some. The data show approximately 200,000 clones, with roughly 80% seen just once and roughly 3% held by the top ten. The V gene's germline CDR1 is SGHTA and CDR2 FQGNSA. Trimming took 4 bases from V and 2 from J, leaving 10 bases between them. The CDR3 contains 14 residues. This sequence joins TRBV7-2 and TRBJ2-3, with D perhaps matching TRBD2 (6 bases). This clonotype was sampled from a woman in her 30s who had recovered from COVID-19. Sequencing input: peripheral blood. Here the CDR3 DNA reads TGTGCCAGCAGCTGGGACTCCATCACAGATACGCAGTATTTT. Translated, it gives CASSWDSITDTQYF.